A single sample gave rise to the 26 T cell receptor beta chains below, sequenced in a study of radiotherapy plus CTLA-4 blockade in lung cancer. Method: immunoSEQ multiplex PCR; TCRdb's copy keeps in-frame clones and lacks some. The table records some 98,000 clones, 80% to 85% of them present only once. Specimen: peripheral blood, collected from a patient treated with radiotherapy plus ipilimumab. The receptors stem from a human donor with non-small cell lung cancer who had a partial response to radiotherapy plus ipilimumab.

V gene TRBV5-1 combines with J gene TRBJ2-3; 7 nucleotides line up with TRBD2. Germline V gene data show CDR1 as SGHRS and CDR2 as YFSETQ. The trim removed 0 bases at V and 3 bases at J, leaving 1 base unmatched. This CDR3 has 14 amino acids. The CDR3: CASSLGTSTDTQYF. CDR3 bases: TGCGCCAGCAGCTTGGGGACTAGTACAGATACGCAGTATTTT.

The chain joins TRBV28 to TRBJ1-1; D may be TRBD1 (6 bases). CDR3 length equals 13 residues. The germline V gene has CDR1 MDHEN and CDR2 SYDVKM. Trimming left V 8 bases short and J 0 bases short, with 10 bases between. CDR3 region: CASRTVLNTEAFF. The CDR3 coding sequence is TGTGCCAGCCGGACAGTGTTGAACACTGAAGCTTTCTTT.

This rearrangement joins TRBV5-1 to TRBJ1-5; D possibly corresponds to TRBD1 (5 bases). V lost 4 bases, J lost 3 bases, and 11 bases lay in between. The germline gives CDR1 SGHRS, CDR2 YFSETQ. CDR3 length equals 14 residues. The CDR3 DNA reads as TGCGCCAGCAGCCTAGGGACTCCCAATCAGCCCCAGCATTTT. This sequence encodes CASSLGTPNQPQHF.

This chain joins TRBV5-1 and TRBJ2-1; unclear D gene. The V gene lost 1 base and the J gene lost 4 bases, with 6 bases spanning the gap. In germline, CDR1 is SGHRS, CDR2 YFSETQ. This CDR3 has 13 residues. The CDR3 region is CASSLNSYNEQFF. The CDR3 DNA is TGCGCCAGCAGCTTGAACAGTTACAATGAGCAGTTCTTC.

CDR3 DNA sequence: TGTGCCAGCAGTGAAGTTCCCCGCTACGAGCAGTACTTC. Protein: CASSEVPRYEQYF. V gene TRBV2 combines with J gene TRBJ2-7; D uncertain. Between the trimmed V and J ends, which lost 1 base and 3 bases, there was a span of 7 bases. CDR1 is SNHLY, CDR2 FYNNEI, per germline. The CDR3 is 13 amino acids.

This clone has only one observation. The rearrangement links TRBV10-1 to TRBJ2-7; 10 bases fit TRBD1. The germline CDR1 and CDR2 sequences are WNHNN and SYGVQD (reference sequence). After removal of 8 bases from V and 4 bases from J, the junction contained 14 bases not matched to a gene. CDR3 length equals 16 residues. CDR3 coding DNA: TGCGCCAGCTCCTCTACGGACAGGGGGGAAATGTACGAGCAGTACTTC. Its translation: CASSSTDRGEMYEQYF.

The chain couples TRBV7-9 to TRBJ1-2, with unresolved D. Deletions cut 6 bases from V and 3 bases from J, with 11 bases between. Per the germline V gene, CDR1 is SEHNR and CDR2 is FQNEAQ (reference sequence). This CDR3 comprises 13 residues. The CDR3 region is CASRREGYYGYTF. The CDR3 DNA sequence: TGTGCCAGCAGGAGGGAGGGATACTATGGCTACACCTTC.

This chain joins TRBV7-9 and TRBJ2-4; D might be TRBD1 (6 bases). This CDR3 spans 13 amino acids. The V end lost 3 bases, the J end lost 6 bases, and 9 bases lay between the germline ends. The germline CDR1 and CDR2 sequences are SEHNR and FQNEAQ (reference sequence). CDR3 loop: CASSFADRNIQYF. The CDR3 DNA follows: TGTGCCAGCAGCTTTGCGGACAGAAACATTCAGTACTTC.

This rearrangement joins TRBV7-2 to TRBJ2-7, with TRBD2 identical over 11 bases. This CDR3 contains 15 residues. With 4 bases clipped from V and 3 bases from J, the junction kept 5 bases outside the gene matches. The germline gives CDR1 SGHTA, CDR2 FQGNSA. Here the CDR3 reads CASSSAGTSGYEQYF. The CDR3 DNA is TGTGCCAGCAGCTCAGCCGGGACTAGCGGCTACGAGCAGTACTTC.

This clone was seen only a few times. The chain is built from TRBV6-1 and TRBJ2-7, with 7 bases that match TRBD1. The junction had 8 bases not matched to a gene; V was cut back by 6 bases and J by 3 bases. The CDR3 length is 14 residues. The V gene's germline CDR1 is MNHNS and CDR2 SASEGT. In DNA, the CDR3 is TGTGCCAGCAGGCCGAGGACAGGAAGCTACGAGCAGTACTTC. This gives the protein CASRPRTGSYEQYF.

J is TRBJ2-5 and V is TRBV2, with TRBD2 identical over 8 bases. The CDR3 is made up of 13 amino acids. Unmatched junction bases numbered 2, after V lost 4 bases and J lost 4 bases. The V gene's germline CDR1 is SNHLY and CDR2 FYNNEI. The CDR3 protein is CASSGSGRETQYF. Here the CDR3 DNA reads TGTGCCAGCAGTGGAAGCGGGAGAGAGACCCAGTACTTC.

The CDR3 nucleotides read TGCGCCAGCAGCTTTTTAGCGGGTCCGACTACTGAAGCTTTCTTT. This codes for CASSFLAGPTTEAFF. The chain joins TRBV5-1 to TRBJ1-1; D remains ambiguous. The V end was cut by 2 bases, the J end by 5 bases, with 16 bases between. CDR1 SGHRS and CDR2 YFSETQ come from the germline V gene. This CDR3 has 15 amino acids.

The gene calls are TRBV5-1 and TRBJ2-5; TRBD1 matches 8 bases. The J call could be wrong; TRBJ2-7 is a better fit for the DNA end. The germline CDR1 and CDR2 sequences are SGHRS and YFSETQ. CDR3 size: 14 residues. The CDR3 nucleotides read TGCGCCAGCAGCTTCGGACAGGGAGGAAACGAGCAGTACTTC. This sequence encodes CASSFGQGGNEQYF.

V and J are TRBV6-5 and TRBJ2-1; weak D call: TRBD2 (5 bases). This CDR3 is 13 amino acids long. Germline V gene lookup returns CDR1 MNHEY and CDR2 SVGAGI. Trimming stripped 1 base from V and 6 bases from J, with 7 bases between. The CDR3 protein is CASSYLRGNEQFF. CDR3 in DNA: TGTGCCAGCAGTTACTTACGGGGCAATGAGCAGTTCTTC.

The chain is built from TRBV7-9 and TRBJ2-5, with TRBD2 matching 11 bases. The germline V gene encodes CDR1 SEHNR and CDR2 FQNEAQ (reference sequence). Losses at the gene ends were 3 bases for V and 0 bases for J; bases not matched to a gene: 3. The CDR3 is 16 residues long. The CDR3: CASSLGTSGYQETQYF. The CDR3 bases are TGTGCCAGCAGCTTGGGGACTAGCGGTTACCAAGAGACCCAGTACTTC.

The genes are TRBV5-1 and TRBJ2-7, with 9 bases identical to TRBD1. J was trimmed by 4 bases and V by 4 bases; bases with no gene match: 3. The CDR3 has 13 amino acids. Germline V gene lookup returns CDR1 SGHRS and CDR2 YFSETQ. As DNA, the CDR3 is TGCGCCAGCAGCGTTGGGACAGGGTACGAGCAGTACTTC. Amino acids: CASSVGTGYEQYF.

This clone was detected only a few times. The chain links TRBV7-8 to TRBJ2-6; a possible D gene is TRBD2 (6 bases). CDR3 length equals 16 residues. V was pared by 4 bases and J by 4 bases, with 14 bases between. CDR1 is SGHVS and CDR2 is FQNEAQ in the germline V gene. The DNA of the CDR3 is TGTGCCAGCAGCTCGGGCGGGACTCTCGGGGCCAACGTCCTGACTTTC. Translated: CASSSGGTLGANVLTF. The full variable domain, with the rest looked up from reference TRBV7-8 and TRBJ2-6, is GAGVSQSPRYKVAKRGQDVALRCDPISGHVSLFWYQQALGQGPEFLTYFQNEAQLDKSGLPSDRFFAERPEGSVSTLKIQRTQQEDSAVYLCASSSGGTLGANVLTFGAGSRLTVL.

This clone was seen just once. The gene calls are TRBV28 and TRBJ2-7; tentative D call: TRBD2 (6 bases). CDR1 is MDHEN and CDR2 is SYDVKM in the germline V gene. V lost 6 bases, J lost 2 bases, and 14 bases lay in between. The CDR3 is 14 residues long. The DNA for the CDR3 is TGTGCCAGCAGCCTGGGGGGTTTAACCTACGAGCAGTACTTC. Residues: CASSLGGLTYEQYF.

The chain recombines TRBV28 with TRBJ2-5, with 8 bases that match TRBD2. CDR3 length equals 12 residues. The V segment lost 6 bases and the J segment 5 bases; nucleotides outside the gene matches: 2. Germline CDR1 and CDR2: MDHEN and SYDVKM. The CDR3 spells CASRTGGETQYF. CDR3 in DNA: TGTGCCAGCAGGACGGGAGGGGAGACCCAGTACTTC.

This chain connects TRBV19 to TRBJ2-1; 15 nucleotides match TRBD2. The CDR3 extends over 16 amino acids. Germline assignment: CDR1 LNHDA and CDR2 SQIVND (reference sequence). The trim removed 4 bases at V and 10 bases at J, leaving 8 bases unmatched. CDR3 residues: CASSTTPGLAGGEQFF. CDR3 coding DNA: TGTGCCAGTAGTACTACTCCGGGACTAGCGGGGGGCGAGCAGTTCTTC.

This clone was counted once. This rearrangement joins TRBV28 to TRBJ1-5, with D maybe TRBD1 (6 bases). CDR3 length: 19 amino acids. V was cut by 6 bases and J by 0 bases, with 24 bases left in between. Germline-derived CDR1 and CDR2 are MDHEN and SYDVKM. CDR3 sequence (DNA): TGTGCCAGCAGCCGCACTGCGGGGGGCCTTCTCTATAGCAATCAGCCCCAGCATTTT. Its protein product is CASSRTAGGLLYSNQPQHF.

The rearrangement joins TRBV7-2 to TRBJ1-5, with D perhaps matching TRBD1 (5 bases). The CDR3 sequence is 13 residues long. From germline, CDR1 is SGHTA and CDR2 FQGNSA. V was clipped by 5 bases and J by 4 bases, with 9 bases between them. The CDR3 loop is CASSVDSNQPQHF. The CDR3 bases are TGTGCCAGCAGCGTCGACAGTAATCAGCCCCAGCATTTT.

The rearrangement uses TRBV28 and TRBJ2-7; 12 bases line up with TRBD1. V lost 6 bases and J lost 4; bases outside the gene matches: 7. From germline, CDR1 is MDHEN and CDR2 SYDVKM. The length of the CDR3 is 15 residues. The CDR3 nucleotides read TGTGCCAGCAGGGCCGGGACAGGGGGCGCATACGAGCAGTACTTC. Its protein is CASRAGTGGAYEQYF.

The genes are TRBV9 and TRBJ2-5, with TRBD1 as a possible D gene (5 bases). Trimming pared 3 bases from V and 2 bases from J, leaving 11 bases between. The CDR3 runs to 14 residues. Germline V gene sequence: CDR1 SGDLS, CDR2 YYNGEE. CDR3 sequence: CASSATGIQETQYF. For the CDR3, the DNA is TGTGCCAGCAGCGCAACAGGAATTCAAGAGACCCAGTACTTC.

As to this clone: A read error may account for a junction end that differs from germline. The rearrangement joins TRBV4-2 to TRBJ2-2; D is uncertain. CDR3 length: 13 residues. Looked up from germline, CDR1 is LGHNA and CDR2 is YNFKEQ. CDR3 protein: CASSQDITGELFF. The CDR3 nucleotides read TGTGCCAGCAGTCAAGATATCACCGGGGAGCTGTTTTTT.

The V call is TRBV7-2, the J call TRBJ2-1; 9 bases are a match to TRBD1. J gave up 5 bases and V 7 bases, and 6 bases lay outside the gene matches. CDR1 is SGHTA and CDR2 is FQGNSA in the germline V gene. The CDR3 is 14 residues long. CDR3 in amino acids: CASNPDRGNNEQFF. CDR3 in DNA: TGTGCCAGCAACCCTGACAGGGGGAACAATGAGCAGTTCTTC.